The next 21 T cell receptor beta chains were all read from a single sample in a study of T cells in Graves' hyperthyroidism and ophthalmopathy. It was RNA transcripts that yielded the amplified TCR beta CDR3 regions. RT-PCR in the first round (using the HTBI primer set) targeted the TCR CDR3. TCRdb itself ran the multiplex PCR reads through MiXCR, one entry per CDR3 protein. The sample has roughly 290,000 distinct CDR3 sequences; roughly 15% are singletons. Sequencing was done on a sample of blood. Receptors were obtained from a woman under 40 with Graves' hyperthyroidism that later progressed to Graves' ophthalmopathy.

This clonotype was detected a few times. This chain links TRBV5-1 with TRBJ1-4; D gene ambiguous. Per the germline V gene, CDR1 is SGHRS and CDR2 is YFSETQ. Trimming removed 0 bases at V and 0 bases at J, with 3 bases between. There are 14 residues in the CDR3. Here the CDR3 reads CASSLDATNEKLFF. DNA for the CDR3: TGCGCCAGCAGCTTGGATGCAACTAATGAAAAACTGTTTTTT. Full variable domain (missing parts from reference TRBV5-1 and TRBJ1-4): KAGVTQTPRYLIKTRGQQVTLSCSPISGHRSVSWYQQTPGQGLQFLFEYFSETQRNKGNFPGRFSGRQFSNSRSEMNVSTLELGDSALYLCASSLDATNEKLFFGSGTQLSVL.

This clonotype was observed many times. The chain uses TRBV7-9 and TRBJ2-1; 11 positions match TRBD2. Trimming took 9 bases from V and 6 from J; bases not matched to a gene: 7. Per germline, CDR1 SEHNR and CDR2 FQNEAQ (reference sequence). CDR3 size: 14 residues. This CDR3 reads CASTRGTSGNEQFF. Here the CDR3 DNA reads TGTGCCAGTACGCGAGGGACTAGCGGCAATGAGCAGTTCTTC.

The sample holds many counts of this clonotype. The chain has TRBV5-5 and TRBJ2-1; D gene uncertain. CDR1 and CDR2 from the germline V gene are SGHKS and YYEKEE (reference sequence). This CDR3 region has 13 residues. Trimming took 1 base from V and 10 from J, leaving 12 bases between them. CDR3 in amino acids: CASSLLRVGEQFF. The DNA of the CDR3 is TGTGCCAGCAGCTTGTTAAGGGTCGGCGAGCAGTTCTTC.

The rearrangement links TRBV6-1 to TRBJ2-3; TRBD2 matches at 9 bases. The V gene's germline CDR1 is MNHNS and CDR2 SASEGT. After removal of 5 bases from V and 6 bases from J, the junction contained 21 bases not matched to a gene. CDR3 length: 19 residues. The CDR3: CASSTLPFGTSTFRDTQYF. The CDR3 bases are TGTGCCAGCAGTACCTTACCGTTTGGGACTAGCACGTTTCGGGATACGCAGTATTTT.

This clonotype was detected ten times or more. A read error may explain this, as a much larger clone is one base away. The chain recombines TRBV7-2 with TRBJ2-7, with D possibly called TRBD1 or TRBD2 (5 bases each). The CDR3 totals 13 residues. Germline loops: CDR1 SGHTA, CDR2 FQGNSA. V was pared by 2 bases and J by 2 bases, with 7 bases between. CDR3 nucleotides: TGTGCCAGCAGCTTACAGGGACCCTACGAGCAGTACTTC. Residues: CASSLQGPYEQYF.

This clonotype occurred many times. CDR3: CASREEGILEQYF. As DNA, the CDR3 is TGTGCCAGCAGGGAGGAGGGGATCCTCGAGCAGTACTTC. The genes are TRBV7-9 and TRBJ2-7, with a possible D match to TRBD2 (6 bases). CDR1 and CDR2 from the germline V gene are SEHNR and FQNEAQ (reference sequence). The CDR3 extends over 13 amino acids. Trimming pared 6 bases from V and 6 bases from J, leaving 15 bases between.

This clonotype has a handful of counts. V gene TRBV20-1 combines with J gene TRBJ1-5, with 7 bases aligning to TRBD1. Germline CDR1 DFQATT, CDR2 SNEGSKA (reference sequence). With 6 bases clipped from V and 1 base from J, the junction kept 9 bases outside the gene matches. The CDR3 totals 15 residues. CDR3 in amino acids: CSAETGVLSNQPQHF. CDR3 coding DNA: TGCAGTGCCGAAACAGGGGTATTGAGCAATCAGCCCCAGCATTTT.

At least ten counts were recorded for this clonotype. V gene TRBV12-3 or TRBV12-4 combines with J gene TRBJ1-1; tentative D call: TRBD1 (5 bases). V lost 1 base to trimming and J lost 3 bases, with 9 bases between them. The CDR3 has 14 amino acids. The CDR3 protein is CASSLGGIHTEAFF. CDR3 in DNA: TGTGCCAGCAGTTTAGGGGGGATTCACACTGAAGCTTTCTTT.

This clonotype was detected many times. The V call is TRBV5-1, the J call TRBJ2-2, with D perhaps matching TRBD1 (5 bases). V was cut by 4 bases and J by 4 bases, with 11 bases left in between. This CDR3 has 14 residues. CDR1 SGHRS and CDR2 YFSETQ come from the germline V gene. The CDR3 nucleotides are TGCGCCAGCAGCCCCGGACAAATCACCGGGGAGCTGTTTTTT. This encodes CASSPGQITGELFF.

This clonotype occurred many times. The chain recombines TRBV30 with TRBJ2-7, with TRBD2 as a possible D gene (6 bases). Trimming removed 0 bases at V and 3 bases at J, with 9 bases between. This CDR3 contains 13 residues. Per the germline V gene, CDR1 is GTSNPN and CDR2 is SVGIG (reference sequence). The CDR3, as DNA: TGTGCCTGGAGTGTAGGGCGGGACTACGAGCAGTACTTC. Translation gives CAWSVGRDYEQYF.

The V and J genes are TRBV5-1 and TRBJ2-3, with D unresolved. Germline V gene sequence: CDR1 SGHRS, CDR2 YFSETQ. Trimming left V 4 bases short and J 5 bases short, with 11 bases between. The CDR3 covers 13 residues. CDR3 DNA sequence: TGCGCCAGCAGCCAAGGGTTGAAAGATACGCAGTATTTT. Translating it yields CASSQGLKDTQYF.

The rearrangement uses TRBV28 and TRBJ2-3; D possibly corresponds to TRBD1 (6 bases). This CDR3 is 15 amino acids long. CDR1 and CDR2 (germline): MDHEN, SYDVKM. The V end was cut by 7 bases, the J end by 2 bases, with 16 bases between. CDR3 region: CASTTMDSYTDTQYF. As DNA, the CDR3 is TGTGCCAGCACTACTATGGACAGCTACACAGATACGCAGTATTTT. Together with reference TRBV28 and TRBJ2-3, the CDR3 gives the full variable domain: DVKVTQSSRYLVKRTGEKVFLECVQDMDHENMFWYRQDPGLGLRLIYFSYDVKMKEKGDIPEGYSVSREKKERFSLILESASTNQTSMYLCASTTMDSYTDTQYFGPGTRLTVL.

This chain joins TRBV5-1 and TRBJ2-7; 9 bases line up with TRBD2. Trimming took 0 bases from V and 5 from J; bases not matched to a gene: 9. The CDR3 runs to 16 residues. Germline V CDR1 and CDR2: SGHRS, YFSETQ. This CDR3 reads CASSLEGREGPNEQYF. The CDR3, as DNA: TGCGCCAGCAGCTTGGAAGGGCGGGAGGGCCCGAACGAGCAGTACTTC. Full variable domain (rest looked up from reference TRBV5-1 and TRBJ2-7): KAGVTQTPRYLIKTRGQQVTLSCSPISGHRSVSWYQQTPGQGLQFLFEYFSETQRNKGNFPGRFSGRQFSNSRSEMNVSTLELGDSALYLCASSLEGREGPNEQYFGPGTRLTVT.

Many counts were recorded for this clonotype. The genes are TRBV28 and TRBJ2-7; TRBD1 agrees at 7 bases. The junction had 8 bases not matched to a gene; V was cut back by 4 bases and J by 5 bases. CDR3 length: 14 amino acids. The V gene's germline CDR1 is MDHEN and CDR2 SYDVKM. CDR3 in amino acids: CASSSLTGLHEQYF. The DNA for the CDR3 is TGTGCCAGCAGTTCCCTGACAGGGTTGCACGAGCAGTACTTC.

This clonotype has a count of ten or more. The V gene is TRBV7-3, the J gene TRBJ2-1; 8 bases align to TRBD2. The CDR3 sequence is 17 residues long. Germline CDR1 is SGHTA and CDR2 is FQGTGA. The V segment lost 1 base and the J segment 8 bases; nucleotides outside the gene matches: 13. As DNA, the CDR3 is TGTGCCAGCAGCTTAAATACGGTTCCGGGAGGGCCCTATGAGCAGTTCTTC. Protein product: CASSLNTVPGGPYEQFF.

This clonotype was recorded at least ten times. The chain employs TRBV4-3 and TRBJ2-7; no definite D call. Germline assignment: CDR1 LGHNA and CDR2 YSLEER. There are 15 residues in the CDR3. V gave up 1 base and J gave up 1 base, with 11 bases separating them. In DNA form, the CDR3 reads TGCGCCAGCAGCCAAGGGGGTGGACCGTCCTACGAGCAGTACTTC. The encoded protein is CASSQGGGPSYEQYF.

This clonotype was counted ten times or more. This sequence joins TRBV2 and TRBJ1-6; D is undetermined. This CDR3 has 15 residues. Trimming took 6 bases from V and 5 from J, leaving 14 bases between them. Germline V gene lookup returns CDR1 SNHLY and CDR2 FYNNEI. CDR3 sequence: CASSSDLNDNSPLHF. CDR3 sequence (DNA): TGTGCCAGCAGCAGTGACCTAAACGATAATTCACCCCTCCACTTT.

In its sample, this clonotype was seen many times. This chain connects TRBV2 to TRBJ2-2; the match to TRBD1 covers 9 bases. This CDR3 spans 16 amino acids. The ends lost 6 bases at V and 3 bases at J; junction bases unmatched: 8. CDR1 and CDR2 (germline): SNHLY, FYNNEI. The CDR3 reads CASRGPGQGYTGELFF. CDR3 nucleotide sequence: TGTGCCAGCAGGGGTCCGGGACAGGGCTACACCGGGGAGCTGTTTTTT.

Ten or more counts support this clonotype. The rearrangement joins TRBV30 to TRBJ1-1, with a possible D match to TRBD1 (6 bases). The CDR3 is 14 amino acids. The germline V and J ends were trimmed by 4 bases and 1 base, with 13 bases remaining between them. CDR1 and CDR2 from the germline V gene are GTSNPN and SVGIG (reference sequence). The DNA for the CDR3 is TGTGCCTGGACAACAGGGTATAGGAACACTGAAGCTTTCTTT. Its protein product is CAWTTGYRNTEAFF.

The V call is TRBV28, the J call TRBJ2-7, with 8 bases matching TRBD2. Trimming removed 6 bases from V and 0 bases from J; junction bases left unmatched: 7. Germline CDR1 MDHEN, CDR2 SYDVKM. The CDR3 is made up of 15 amino acids. As DNA, the CDR3 is TGTGCCAGCAGCCCGGGGGGGGCTCCCTCCTACGAGCAGTACTTC. It specifies CASSPGGAPSYEQYF.

Ten or more counts support this clonotype. This chain joins TRBV28 and TRBJ2-7, with D perhaps TRBD1 (6 bases). V shed 3 bases and J shed 4 bases, with 22 bases lying between them. The CDR3 has 17 residues. CDR1 and CDR2 from the germline V gene are MDHEN and SYDVKM. As DNA, the CDR3 is TGTGCCAGCAGTTTGGGGGTATCCGGGACAATGGATTACGAGCAGTACTTC. Amino acids: CASSLGVSGTMDYEQYF. Variable domain in full (rest from reference TRBV28 and TRBJ2-7): DVKVTQSSRYLVKRTGEKVFLECVQDMDHENMFWYRQDPGLGLRLIYFSYDVKMKEKGDIPEGYSVSREKKERFSLILESASTNQTSMYLCASSLGVSGTMDYEQYFGPGTRLTVT.